This is a list of T cell receptor beta chains from one sample in a study of cytomegalovirus exposure and HLA in healthy donors. Method: immunoSEQ multiplex PCR; TCRdb's copy keeps in-frame clones and lacks some. This repertoire shows under 40,000 clones, 76% found once; its top ten account for 8% to 9%. Sequencing was carried out using PBMCs. The receptors derive from a woman aged 25 to 39 in good health and CMV-seropositive. Both conserved end residues are part of each CDR3. Fields, in order: V gene, J gene, D gene, CDR3 protein. D genes are given only for firm matches.

TRBV6-5	TRBJ1-1	-	CASNKPGGMNTEAFF
TRBV5-1	TRBJ1-2	TRBD1	CASSSGQGVHYGYTF
TRBV5-1	TRBJ2-5	TRBD2	CASSLVRGLETQYF
TRBV5-4	TRBJ2-7	TRBD1	CASSLKTGVEQYF
TRBV27	TRBJ1-5	-	CASSTLGPHRGQPQHF
TRBV7-2	TRBJ2-5	-	CASSLGHKETQYF
TRBV6-1	TRBJ2-1	-	CASSENLEAPNNEQFF
TRBV7-9	TRBJ2-1	-	CASSLEGGEQFF
TRBV10-1	TRBJ2-7	TRBD2	CASSESTSGEQYF
TRBV7-9	TRBJ2-7	TRBD1	CASSRLTGCEQYF
TRBV19	TRBJ2-1	TRBD2	CASSPGTSGKQFF
TRBV29-1	-	TRBD1	CSGIEFIGQGARYEQYF
TRBV7-2	TRBJ1-5	-	CASSTQGNQPQHF
TRBV27	TRBJ2-1	TRBD2	CASSQLGLAGGGEQFF
TRBV19	TRBJ1-1	TRBD1	CASSTPTGLTEAFF
TRBV6-6	TRBJ1-5	-	CASAFTLSNQPQHF
TRBV14	TRBJ2-1	-	CASSPFYNEQFF
TRBV9	TRBJ2-3	TRBD1	CASTQGARSDTQYF
TRBV6-5	TRBJ1-1	-	CASSPLAGVDTEAFF
TRBV4-1	TRBJ2-7	TRBD2	CASSQTSGRPYEQYF
TRBV7-9	TRBJ1-1	TRBD1	CASSLQGVPEAFF
TRBV19	TRBJ1-5	-	CASARQDSNQPQHF
TRBV29-1	TRBJ1-1	-	CSVASNTEAFF
TRBV28	TRBJ2-2	TRBD1	CASSGRTGGIGELFF
TRBV6-1	TRBJ2-2	TRBD2	CASSQRETGELFF
TRBV7-3	TRBJ2-7	-	CASSRGFVPTYEQYF
TRBV5-1	TRBJ1-4	TRBD1	CASSLRGHRDRANEKLFF
TRBV5-8	TRBJ2-3	TRBD2	CASSPGGTQYF
TRBV11-2	TRBJ1-2	TRBD1	CASSSRTGHYGYTF
TRBV6-6	TRBJ1-5	-	CASSSQRDSNQPQHF
TRBV5-6	TRBJ2-2	-	CASSRTEITGELFF
TRBV7-9	TRBJ1-3	-	CASSLAAGRNTIYF